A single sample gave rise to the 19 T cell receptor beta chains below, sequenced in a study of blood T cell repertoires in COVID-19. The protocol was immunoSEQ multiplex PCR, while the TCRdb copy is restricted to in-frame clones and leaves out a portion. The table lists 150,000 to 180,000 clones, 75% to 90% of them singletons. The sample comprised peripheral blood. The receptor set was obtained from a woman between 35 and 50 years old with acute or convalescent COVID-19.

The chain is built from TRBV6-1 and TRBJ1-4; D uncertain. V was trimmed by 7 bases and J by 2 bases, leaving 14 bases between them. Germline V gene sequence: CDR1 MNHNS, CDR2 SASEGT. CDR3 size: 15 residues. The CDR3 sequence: CASTLVVSTNEKLFF. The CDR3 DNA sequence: TGTGCCAGCACCCTAGTTGTGTCGACTAATGAAAAACTGTTTTTT.

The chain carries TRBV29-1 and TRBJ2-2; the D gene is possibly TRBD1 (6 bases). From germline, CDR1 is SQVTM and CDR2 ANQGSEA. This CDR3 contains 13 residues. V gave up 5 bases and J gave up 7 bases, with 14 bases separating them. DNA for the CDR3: TGCAGCGTTATGGACAGCCCGGGCGGGGAGCTGTTTTTT. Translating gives CSVMDSPGGELFF.

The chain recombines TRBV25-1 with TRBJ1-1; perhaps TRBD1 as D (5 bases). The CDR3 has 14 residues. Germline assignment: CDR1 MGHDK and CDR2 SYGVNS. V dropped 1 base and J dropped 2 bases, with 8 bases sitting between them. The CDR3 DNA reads TGTGCCAGCAGTGAATTTCAGGGAAACACTGAAGCTTTCTTT. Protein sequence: CASSEFQGNTEAFF.

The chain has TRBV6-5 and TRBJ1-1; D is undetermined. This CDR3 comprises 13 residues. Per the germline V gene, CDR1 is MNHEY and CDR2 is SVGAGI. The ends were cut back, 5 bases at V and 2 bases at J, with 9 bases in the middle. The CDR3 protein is CASSMGTNTEAFF. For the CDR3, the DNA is TGTGCCAGCAGTATGGGCACTAACACTGAAGCTTTCTTT.

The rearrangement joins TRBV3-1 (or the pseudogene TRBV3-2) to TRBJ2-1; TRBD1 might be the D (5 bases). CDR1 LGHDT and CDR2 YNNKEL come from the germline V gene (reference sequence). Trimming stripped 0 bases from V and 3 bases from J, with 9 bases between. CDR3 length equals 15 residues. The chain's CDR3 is CASSQETVLYNEQFF. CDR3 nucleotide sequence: TGTGCCAGCAGCCAAGAGACAGTTCTCTACAATGAGCAGTTCTTC.

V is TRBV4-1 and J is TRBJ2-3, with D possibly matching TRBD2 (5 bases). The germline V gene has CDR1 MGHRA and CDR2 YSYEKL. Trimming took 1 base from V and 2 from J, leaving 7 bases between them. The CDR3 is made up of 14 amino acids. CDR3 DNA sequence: TGCGCCAGCAGCCAAGTAGGACTCACAGATACGCAGTATTTT. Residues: CASSQVGLTDTQYF.

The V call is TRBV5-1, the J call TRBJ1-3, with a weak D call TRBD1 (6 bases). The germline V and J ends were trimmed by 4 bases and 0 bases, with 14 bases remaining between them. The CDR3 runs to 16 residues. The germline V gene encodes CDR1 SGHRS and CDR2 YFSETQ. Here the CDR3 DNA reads TGCGCCAGCAGCACCGGACAGATACCCTCTGGAAACACCATATATTTT. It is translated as CASSTGQIPSGNTIYF.

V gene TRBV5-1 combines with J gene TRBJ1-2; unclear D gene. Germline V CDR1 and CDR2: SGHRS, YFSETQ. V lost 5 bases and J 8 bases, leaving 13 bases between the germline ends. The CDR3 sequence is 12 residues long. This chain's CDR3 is CASRGFSGGYTF. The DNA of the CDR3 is TGCGCCAGCAGGGGCTTTTCTGGCGGCTACACCTTC. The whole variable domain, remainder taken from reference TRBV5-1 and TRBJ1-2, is KAGVTQTPRYLIKTRGQQVTLSCSPISGHRSVSWYQQTPGQGLQFLFEYFSETQRNKGNFPGRFSGRQFSNSRSEMNVSTLELGDSALYLCASRGFSGGYTFGSGTRLTVV.

The CDR3 nucleotides read TGTGCCAGCAGCTTTACTCCCGGCGGGGGACTGGCTAATGAAAAACTGTTTTTT. It yields the protein CASSFTPGGGLANEKLFF. The gene calls are TRBV5-4 and TRBJ1-4; D is perhaps TRBD1 (5 bases). CDR1 SGHNT and CDR2 YYREEE come from the germline V gene (reference sequence). The CDR3 length is 18 residues. V lost 2 bases and J 3 bases, leaving 20 bases between the germline ends.

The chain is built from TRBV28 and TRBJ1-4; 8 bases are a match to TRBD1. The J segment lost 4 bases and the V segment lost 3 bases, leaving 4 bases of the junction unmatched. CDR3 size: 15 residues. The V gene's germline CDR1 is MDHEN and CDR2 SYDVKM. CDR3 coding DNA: TGTGCCAGCAGTTTGACAGGGGCCAATAATGAAAAACTGTTTTTT. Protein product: CASSLTGANNEKLFF. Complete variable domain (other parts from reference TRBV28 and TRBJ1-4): DVKVTQSSRYLVKRTGEKVFLECVQDMDHENMFWYRQDPGLGLRLIYFSYDVKMKEKGDIPEGYSVSREKKERFSLILESASTNQTSMYLCASSLTGANNEKLFFGSGTQLSVL.

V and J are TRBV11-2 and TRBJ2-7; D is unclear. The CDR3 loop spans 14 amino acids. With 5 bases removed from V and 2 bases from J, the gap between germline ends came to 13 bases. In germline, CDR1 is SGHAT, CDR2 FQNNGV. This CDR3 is CASSPQTFPYEQYF. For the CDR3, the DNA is TGTGCCAGCAGCCCCCAGACTTTCCCCTACGAGCAGTACTTC.

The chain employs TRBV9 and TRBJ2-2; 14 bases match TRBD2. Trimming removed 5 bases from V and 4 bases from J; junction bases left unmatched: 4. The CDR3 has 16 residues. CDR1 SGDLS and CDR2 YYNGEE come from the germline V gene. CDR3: CASSPTSGGATGELFF. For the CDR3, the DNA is TGTGCCAGCAGTCCGACTAGCGGGGGGGCCACCGGGGAGCTGTTTTTT. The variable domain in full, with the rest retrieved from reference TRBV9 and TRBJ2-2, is DSGVTQTPKHLITATGQRVTLRCSPRSGDLSVYWYQQSLDQGLQFLIQYYNGEERAKGNILERFSAQQFPDLHSELNLSSLELGDSALYFCASSPTSGGATGELFFGEGSRLTVL.

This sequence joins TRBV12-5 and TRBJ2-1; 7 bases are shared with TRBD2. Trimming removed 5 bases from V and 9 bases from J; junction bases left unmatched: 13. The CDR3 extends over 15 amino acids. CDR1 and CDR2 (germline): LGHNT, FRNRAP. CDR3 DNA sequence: TGTGCTAGTGGTGTAGGTGGGAGGGGCCCTTCTGAGCAGTTCTTC. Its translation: CASGVGGRGPSEQFF.

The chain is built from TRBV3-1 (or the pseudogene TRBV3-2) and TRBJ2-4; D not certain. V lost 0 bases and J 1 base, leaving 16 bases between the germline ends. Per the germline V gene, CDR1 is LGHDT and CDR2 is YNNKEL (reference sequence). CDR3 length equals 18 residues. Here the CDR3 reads CASSQDPLQAKAKNIQYF. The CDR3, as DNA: TGTGCCAGCAGCCAAGATCCCCTGCAGGCCAAGGCCAAAAACATTCAGTACTTC.

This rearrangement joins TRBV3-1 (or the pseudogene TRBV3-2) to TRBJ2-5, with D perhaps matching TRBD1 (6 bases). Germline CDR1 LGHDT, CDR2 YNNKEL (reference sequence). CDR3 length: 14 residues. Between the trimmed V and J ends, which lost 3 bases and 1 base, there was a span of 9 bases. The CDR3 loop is CASSHGTLQETQYF. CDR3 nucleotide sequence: TGTGCCAGCAGCCACGGGACACTCCAAGAGACCCAGTACTTC.

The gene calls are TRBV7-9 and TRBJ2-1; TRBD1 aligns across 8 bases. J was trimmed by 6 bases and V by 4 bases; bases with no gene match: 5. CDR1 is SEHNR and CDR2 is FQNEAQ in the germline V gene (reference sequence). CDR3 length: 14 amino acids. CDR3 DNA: TGTGCCAGCAGCTACGGACAGGGAGGCAATGAGCAGTTCTTC. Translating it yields CASSYGQGGNEQFF.

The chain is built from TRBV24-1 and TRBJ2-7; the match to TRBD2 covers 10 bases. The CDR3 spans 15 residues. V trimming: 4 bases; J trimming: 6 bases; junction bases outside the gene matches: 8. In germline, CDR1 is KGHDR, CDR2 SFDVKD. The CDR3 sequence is CATSEKSGRGGEQYF. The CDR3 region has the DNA TGTGCCACCAGTGAAAAAAGCGGGAGGGGTGGCGAGCAGTACTTC.

The CDR3 loop reads CAISRQGDGYTF. As DNA, the CDR3 is TGTGCCATCAGCCGGCAGGGGGATGGCTACACCTTC. V is TRBV10-3 and J is TRBJ1-2; 7 bases fit TRBD1. CDR1 ENHRY and CDR2 SYGVKD come from the germline V gene. Trimming at V came to 6 bases and at J to 6 bases, leaving 4 bases not matched to a gene. The CDR3 length is 12 residues.

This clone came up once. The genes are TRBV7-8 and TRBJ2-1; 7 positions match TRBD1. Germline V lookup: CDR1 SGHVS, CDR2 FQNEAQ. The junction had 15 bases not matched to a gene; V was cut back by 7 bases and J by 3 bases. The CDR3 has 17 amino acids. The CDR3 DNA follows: TGTGCCAGCACCACCTTCGAAAGGTGGGACAGCTACAATGAGCAGTTCTTC. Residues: CASTTFERWDSYNEQFF.